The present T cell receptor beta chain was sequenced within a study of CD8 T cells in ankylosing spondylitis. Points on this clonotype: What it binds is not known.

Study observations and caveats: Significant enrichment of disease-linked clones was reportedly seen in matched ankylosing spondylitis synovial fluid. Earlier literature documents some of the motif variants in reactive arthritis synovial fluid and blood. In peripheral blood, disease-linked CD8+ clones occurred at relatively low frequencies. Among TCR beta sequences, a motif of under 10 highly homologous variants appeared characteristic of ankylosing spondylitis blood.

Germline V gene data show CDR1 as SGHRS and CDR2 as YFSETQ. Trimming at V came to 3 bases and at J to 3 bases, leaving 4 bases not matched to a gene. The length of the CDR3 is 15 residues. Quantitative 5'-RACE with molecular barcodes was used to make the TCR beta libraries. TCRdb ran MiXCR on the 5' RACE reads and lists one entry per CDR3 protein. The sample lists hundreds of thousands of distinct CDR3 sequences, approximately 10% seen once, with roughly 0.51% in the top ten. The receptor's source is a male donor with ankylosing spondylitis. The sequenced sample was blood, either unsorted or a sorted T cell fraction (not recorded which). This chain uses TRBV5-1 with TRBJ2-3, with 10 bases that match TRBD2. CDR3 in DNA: TGCGCCAGCAGCTGGACTAGCGGTTGGACAGATACGCAGTATTTT. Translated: CASSWTSGWTDTQYF.